A single sample is the source of the 13 T cell receptor beta chains below, sequenced in a study of T cell repertoires in cytomegalovirus infection. These receptors have no identified antigens. TCRdb independently ran MiXCR on the reads; one entry per CDR3 protein. The sample carries about 920,000 distinct CDR3 sequences, about 33% recorded once. The sequences come from cultured CD8+ T cells from PBMCs, collected from culture after CMV antigen stimulation. Every receptor here comes from a human donor in good health (CMV status not recorded). Some clones in this sample may be carry-over from other donors' samples.

This clonotype was seen more than once but under ten times. The rearrangement links TRBV4-1 to TRBJ1-1, with 7 bases lining up with TRBD1. V gave up 2 bases and J gave up 6 bases; unmatched junction bases: 12. In germline, CDR1 is MGHRA, CDR2 YSYEKL. The CDR3 length is 16 residues. CDR3 protein: CASSQPLDRAAAEAFF. In DNA, the CDR3 is TGCGCCAGCAGCCAACCCCTCGACAGGGCGGCCGCTGAAGCTTTCTTT.

The chain is built from TRBV7-6 and TRBJ1-5; D is uncertain. CDR1 is SGHVS and CDR2 is FNYEAQ in the germline V gene. V lost 0 bases to trimming and J lost 9 bases, with 12 bases between them. The CDR3 has 14 amino acids. The DNA of the CDR3 is TGTGCCAGCAGCTTAGCGGGGAATGATCGGCCCCAGCATTTT. Translated: CASSLAGNDRPQHF.

In its sample, this clonotype was seen a few times. The rearrangement uses TRBV7-9 and TRBJ2-1; weak D call: TRBD2 (6 bases). From germline, CDR1 is SEHNR and CDR2 FQNEAQ (reference sequence). Trimming cost V 7 bases and J 4 bases, with 17 bases left between them. The CDR3 contains 15 residues. This CDR3 is CASIGGVAVYNEQFF. The DNA for the CDR3 is TGTGCCAGCATCGGAGGGGTAGCGGTTTACAATGAGCAGTTCTTC.

This clonotype was seen a few times. The chain recombines TRBV29-1 with TRBJ2-1; possibly TRBD2 for D (5 bases). The CDR3 loop spans 14 amino acids. V lost 4 bases, J lost 0 bases, and 10 bases lay in between. The V gene's germline CDR1 is SQVTM and CDR2 ANQGSEA. The DNA of the CDR3 is TGCAGCGTTGCTAGAGGGAGCTCCTACAATGAGCAGTTCTTC. Protein: CSVARGSSYNEQFF.

The V gene is TRBV6-2 or TRBV6-3, the J gene TRBJ1-2; D is possibly TRBD1 (5 bases). V gave up 2 bases and J gave up 4 bases, with 14 bases separating them. The CDR3 contains 15 residues. Per the germline V gene, CDR1 is MNHEY and CDR2 is SVGEGT. The CDR3 DNA reads as TGTGCCAGCAGTTACAACGCGCCGGGGACCTATGGCTACACCTTC. Amino acids: CASSYNAPGTYGYTF.

This clonotype was recorded a few times. The V call is TRBV27, the J call TRBJ2-7; D possibly corresponds to TRBD1 (6 bases). This CDR3 is 15 amino acids long. The V and J ends lost 6 bases and 0 bases respectively, with 15 bases between them. Looked up from germline, CDR1 is MNHEY and CDR2 is SMNVEV (reference sequence). CDR3 loop: CASSTRGPSSYEQYV. CDR3 in DNA: TGTGCCAGCAGCACCAGGGGCCCCAGCTCCTACGAGCAGTACGTC.

The DNA of the CDR3 is TGTGCCAGCAGTGGGGGGGGGGGAACCTACAATGAGCAGTTCTTC. Translated, it gives CASSGGGGTYNEQFF. The V gene is TRBV12-3 or TRBV12-4, the J gene TRBJ2-1, with 7 bases lining up with TRBD2. CDR3 length: 15 amino acids. Trimming at V came to 5 bases and at J to 2 bases, leaving 6 bases not matched to a gene.

This clonotype has more than one count but fewer than ten. This chain links TRBV6-6 with TRBJ1-1; weak D call: TRBD1 (6 bases). V gave up 4 bases and J gave up 1 base, with 10 bases separating them. Germline V gene lookup returns CDR1 MNHNY and CDR2 SVGAGI (reference sequence). The CDR3 sequence is 14 residues long. The CDR3 region has the DNA TGTGCCAGCAGTTTCCTGACAGGGAACACTGAAGCTTTCTTT. Protein product: CASSFLTGNTEAFF.

The sample holds a few counts of this clonotype. The CDR3 sequence is CASSPGDRGRAKETQYF. The CDR3, as DNA: TGTGCCAGCAGCCCAGGGGACAGGGGGCGTGCTAAAGAGACCCAGTACTTC. The rearrangement joins TRBV7-6 to TRBJ2-5; 12 nucleotides line up with TRBD1. CDR3 length: 17 amino acids. The junction had 10 bases not matched to a gene; V was cut back by 5 bases and J by 3 bases. Per germline, CDR1 SGHVS and CDR2 FNYEAQ.

This clonotype has a handful of counts. The rearrangement joins TRBV12-3 or TRBV12-4 to TRBJ1-5, with TRBD1 matching over 8 bases. CDR3 size: 16 residues. The junction had 9 bases not matched to a gene; V was cut back by 6 bases and J by 2 bases. In nucleotides, the CDR3 is TGTGCCAGCAGAGGACAGGGCCGTTCCGGCAATCAGCCCCAGCATTTT. It translates to CASRGQGRSGNQPQHF.

J is TRBJ1-6 and V is TRBV7-9; D may be TRBD1 (6 bases). V lost 5 bases, J lost 5 bases, and 10 bases lay in between. Germline CDR1 reads SEHNR; CDR2 reads FQNEAQ (reference sequence). CDR3 length equals 14 residues. The CDR3 loop is CASSVTGNNSPLHF. The CDR3, as DNA: TGTGCCAGCAGCGTCACAGGGAATAATTCACCCCTCCACTTT.

The chain combines TRBV11-2 with TRBJ1-1, with 9 bases matching TRBD1. The J segment lost 1 base and the V segment lost 0 bases, leaving 9 bases of the junction unmatched. The V gene's germline CDR1 is SGHAT and CDR2 FQNNGV. This CDR3 spans 18 amino acids. The CDR3 reads CASSLDWDREDWNTEAFF. CDR3 nucleotide sequence: TGTGCCAGCAGCTTAGATTGGGACAGGGAGGATTGGAACACTGAAGCTTTCTTT. The full variable domain, completed using reference TRBV11-2 and TRBJ1-1, is EAGVAQSPRYKIIEKRQSVAFWCNPISGHATLYWYQQILGQGPKLLIQFQNNGVVDDSQLPKDRFSAERLKGVDSTLKIQPAKLEDSAVYLCASSLDWDREDWNTEAFFGQGTRLTVV.

This clonotype was recorded a few times. The chain links TRBV10-3 to TRBJ2-5; 9 bases match TRBD1. This CDR3 region has 15 residues. From germline, CDR1 is ENHRY and CDR2 SYGVKD. With 2 bases clipped from V and 4 bases from J, the junction kept 5 bases outside the gene matches. The DNA of the CDR3 is TGTGCCATCAGTGAGCTCCCGGGACAGGGAGAGACCCAGTACTTC. Amino acids: CAISELPGQGETQYF.